Below, 29 T cell receptor beta chains from the same sample are listed, as sequenced in a study of T-cell memory formation after mild COVID-19. TCRdb reprocessed the 5' RACE reads with MiXCR, giving one entry per CDR3 protein. The data show about 360,000 distinct CDR3 sequences, 13% to 15% seen once. Sequencing was performed on PBMCs or a T cell subset sorted from them (not recorded which). These receptors originate from a man aged 18 to 30 who had mild COVID-19 (a few samples of this study predate the infection). Cell type and time point are not known.

This clonotype was picked up many times. The CDR3 spells CASSSQETQYF. DNA of the CDR3: TGTGCCAGCAGCTCACAAGAGACCCAGTACTTC. The chain links TRBV5-4 to TRBJ2-5, with D hard to call. V was clipped by 3 bases and J by 2 bases, with 2 bases between them. The CDR3 is 11 amino acids. Looked up from germline, CDR1 is SGHNT and CDR2 is YYREEE (reference sequence). Combining the CDR3 with reference TRBV5-4 and TRBJ2-5 gives the whole variable domain ETGVTQSPTHLIKTRGQQVTLRCSSQSGHNTVSWYQQALGQGPQFIFQYYREEENGRGNFPPRFSGLQFPNYSSELNVNALELDDSALYLCASSSQETQYFGPGTRLLVL.

This clonotype was seen ten or more times. The rearrangement joins TRBV5-5 to TRBJ1-5, with 8 bases that match TRBD1. Germline V CDR1 and CDR2: SGHKS, YYEKEE (reference sequence). V shed 1 base and J 2 bases; nucleotides not matched to a gene: 5. The CDR3 loop spans 16 amino acids. The CDR3 region has the DNA TGTGCCAGCAGCTTGCTGGTGGACAGGGGCAATCAGCCCCAGCATTTT. It codes for CASSLLVDRGNQPQHF.

This clonotype appeared a few times. J is TRBJ2-3 and V is TRBV27; 7 bases align to TRBD1. With 5 bases clipped from V and 6 bases from J, the junction kept 8 bases outside the gene matches. This CDR3 is 14 amino acids long. The germline V gene has CDR1 MNHEY and CDR2 SMNVEV (reference sequence). For the CDR3, the DNA is TGTGCCAGCAGTGCCAAACCCAGGGGGGATACGCAGTATTTT. This translates into CASSAKPRGDTQYF.

In its sample, this clonotype was seen a few times. V is TRBV12-3 or TRBV12-4 and J is TRBJ1-6, with TRBD1 matching over 7 bases. With V trimmed by 5 bases and J by 7 bases, 5 bases remained unmatched. CDR3 length equals 14 residues. The CDR3 region is CASSGDSVNSPLHF. The CDR3 DNA sequence: TGTGCCAGCAGTGGGGACAGCGTCAATTCACCCCTCCACTTT.

This clonotype was seen repeatedly, ten times or more. The rearrangement uses TRBV19 and TRBJ2-2; 13 nucleotides agree with TRBD2. The CDR3 spans 16 residues. Looked up from germline, CDR1 is LNHDA and CDR2 is SQIVND (reference sequence). J was trimmed by 7 bases and V by 8 bases; bases with no gene match: 10. CDR3 region: CASSRTSGGRVGELFF. The CDR3 DNA is TGTGCCAGTTCGAGGACTAGCGGGGGTAGGGTCGGGGAGCTGTTTTTT.

This clonotype was found a few times. This rearrangement joins TRBV5-1 to TRBJ2-3; D gene uncertain. This CDR3 region has 13 residues. Trimming shortened V by 4 bases and J by 4 bases, and 10 bases separated the two germline ends. CDR1 and CDR2 (germline): SGHRS, YFSETQ. The chain's CDR3 is CASSGVFPDTQYF. For the CDR3, the DNA is TGCGCCAGCAGCGGCGTTTTTCCAGATACGCAGTATTTT.

This clonotype was detected a few times. This CDR3 is CASSDLGIGGSNQPQHF. In DNA form, the CDR3 reads TGTGCCAGCAGTGACCTCGGCATAGGGGGCAGCAATCAGCCCCAGCATTTT. V usage is TRBV2 and J usage is TRBJ1-5, with TRBD1 matching over 7 bases. Germline lookup yields CDR1 SNHLY and CDR2 FYNNEI. The CDR3 covers 17 residues. The junction had 9 bases not matched to a gene; V was cut back by 3 bases and J by 1 base.

This clonotype was detected many times. The chain joins TRBV7-3 to TRBJ2-5; tentatively, D is TRBD1 or TRBD2 (5 bases each). Looked up from germline, CDR1 is SGHTA and CDR2 is FQGTGA. The V gene lost 0 bases and the J gene lost 10 bases, with 18 bases spanning the gap. The CDR3 runs to 15 residues. CDR3 amino acids: CASSLTAGVMGDQYF. The CDR3, as DNA: TGTGCCAGCAGCTTAACCGCCGGCGTGATGGGGGACCAGTACTTC. Full variable domain (rest looked up from reference TRBV7-3 and TRBJ2-5): GAGVSQTPSNKVTEKGKYVELRCDPISGHTALYWYRQSLGQGPEFLIYFQGTGAADDSGLPNDRFFAVRPEGSVSTLKIQRTERGDSAVYLCASSLTAGVMGDQYFGPGTRLLVL.

This chain connects TRBV7-9 to TRBJ2-3; 15 positions agree with TRBD2. This CDR3 spans 16 amino acids. Germline V gene sequence: CDR1 SEHNR, CDR2 FQNEAQ (reference sequence). Germline trimming cut 6 bases from V and 9 bases from J; bases unmatched to any gene: 10. This chain's CDR3 is CASRRTSGGALSTQYF. The DNA for the CDR3 is TGTGCCAGCAGGCGGACTAGCGGGGGGGCTCTGTCCACGCAGTATTTT. Drawing the rest from reference TRBV7-9 and TRBJ2-3, the complete variable domain is DTGVSQNPRHKITKRGQNVTFRCDPISEHNRLYWYRQTLGQGPEFLTYFQNEAQLEKSRLLSDRFSAERPKGSFSTLEIQRTEQGDSAMYLCASRRTSGGALSTQYFGPGTRLTVL.

The chain links TRBV24-1 to TRBJ1-1; 7 nucleotides agree with TRBD1. The CDR3 is 15 amino acids. V shed 3 bases and J 4 bases; nucleotides not matched to a gene: 7. Germline V lookup: CDR1 KGHDR, CDR2 SFDVKD. This CDR3 is CATSDSTTGVTEAFF. CDR3 DNA sequence: TGTGCCACCAGTGATAGCACCACAGGGGTCACTGAAGCTTTCTTT.

J is TRBJ2-7 and V is TRBV6-2 or TRBV6-3, with D perhaps being TRBD1 or TRBD2 (5 bases each). The CDR3 sequence is 15 residues long. Germline V lookup: CDR1 MNHEY, CDR2 SVGEGT. V was trimmed by 3 bases and J by 3 bases, leaving 15 bases between them. CDR3 residues: CASSYGTPDYYEQYF. The DNA of the CDR3 is TGTGCCAGCAGTTATGGGACGCCAGACTACTACGAGCAGTACTTC.

V is TRBV19 and J is TRBJ2-7, with D unclear. The CDR3 length is 13 residues. Germline CDR1 LNHDA, CDR2 SQIVND (reference sequence). Trimming left V 3 bases short and J 3 bases short, with 9 bases between. The CDR3 here is CASSMRRGYEQYV. In DNA form, the CDR3 reads TGTGCCAGTAGTATGCGGCGCGGCTACGAGCAGTACGTC.

This clonotype has just a few counts. The rearrangement uses TRBV7-9 and TRBJ2-5; either TRBD1 or TRBD2 may fit D (5 bases each). Trimming shortened V by 3 bases and J by 2 bases, and 10 bases separated the two germline ends. The CDR3 totals 14 residues. The V gene's germline CDR1 is SEHNR and CDR2 FQNEAQ (reference sequence). Here the CDR3 DNA reads TGTGCCAGCAGCTTCCGGGACGGACAAGAGACCCAGTACTTC. This sequence encodes CASSFRDGQETQYF.

This clonotype was seen a few times. CDR3 nucleotides: TGTGCCAGCAGCTCCGGGACAGCTTTCTCCTACGAGCAGTACTTC. This codes for CASSSGTAFSYEQYF. The rearrangement joins TRBV7-9 to TRBJ2-7; 7 bases match TRBD1. This CDR3 region has 15 residues. Germline CDR1 SEHNR, CDR2 FQNEAQ (reference sequence). Trimming cost V 4 bases and J 0 bases; bases outside gene matches: 6.

This clonotype was detected ten times or more. This chain connects TRBV6-5 to TRBJ2-5, with 8 bases identical to TRBD1. Trimming cost V 6 bases and J 1 base; bases outside gene matches: 1. Germline CDR1 and CDR2: MNHEY and SVGAGI. This CDR3 has 13 residues. This CDR3 reads CASRGQAQETQYF. The CDR3 DNA sequence: TGTGCCAGCAGGGGACAGGCCCAAGAGACCCAGTACTTC.

This clonotype was seen more than once but under ten times. The chain combines TRBV4-1 with TRBJ1-2; weak D call: TRBD1 (5 bases). The germline V gene encodes CDR1 MGHRA and CDR2 YSYEKL. V lost 4 bases, J lost 8 bases, and 20 bases lay in between. This CDR3 spans 15 amino acids. Here the CDR3 reads CASSLRGTARWGYTF. As DNA, the CDR3 is TGCGCCAGCAGCCTCAGAGGGACGGCTCGCTGGGGCTACACCTTC.

This clonotype showed up just a few times. The chain is built from TRBV7-3 and TRBJ2-1; TRBD1 matches 9 bases. Per germline, CDR1 SGHTA and CDR2 FQGTGA. Trimming removed 4 bases from V and 9 bases from J; junction bases left unmatched: 4. The CDR3 is made up of 13 amino acids. In DNA, the CDR3 is TGTGCCAGCAGCTCGGGACAGGGCGGTGAGCAGTTCTTC. Translating gives CASSSGQGGEQFF.

The table lists this clonotype with a few counts. The rearrangement uses TRBV7-9 and TRBJ2-5; no clear D. The V gene lost 2 bases and the J gene lost 0 bases, with 7 bases spanning the gap. CDR3 length equals 14 residues. Looked up from germline, CDR1 is SEHNR and CDR2 is FQNEAQ (reference sequence). CDR3 coding DNA: TGTGCCAGCAGCTTACTACAGTACCAAGAGACCCAGTACTTC. Encoded protein: CASSLLQYQETQYF.

A word on this clonotype: Just one base apart from a much larger clone, this may be a read error. The gene calls are TRBV12-3 or TRBV12-4 and TRBJ1-5; tentatively, D is TRBD1 (6 bases). This CDR3 contains 16 residues. Trimming shortened V by 2 bases and J by 7 bases, and 18 bases separated the two germline ends. The CDR3 loop is CASSLPVQGRGQPQHF. CDR3 nucleotides: TGTGCCAGCAGTTTACCGGTACAGGGCCGGGGCCAGCCCCAGCATTTT.

A few counts support this clonotype. The chain couples TRBV12-3 or TRBV12-4 to TRBJ2-1; tentative D call: TRBD1 (6 bases). Deletions cut 7 bases from V and 5 bases from J, with 15 bases between. The CDR3 has 14 residues. This CDR3 reads CASIEGVGDNEQFF. CDR3 nucleotide sequence: TGTGCCAGCATAGAGGGGGTAGGGGACAATGAGCAGTTCTTC.

This clonotype was recorded many times. This rearrangement joins TRBV7-9 to TRBJ2-7; 10 nucleotides align to TRBD1. V shed 4 bases, J shed 4 bases, and the junction held 1 base outside the gene matches. Germline V CDR1 and CDR2: SEHNR, FQNEAQ (reference sequence). The CDR3 is 13 residues long. CDR3: CASSWDRGYEQYV. As DNA, the CDR3 is TGTGCCAGCAGCTGGGACAGGGGATACGAGCAGTACGTC.

This chain connects TRBV27 to TRBJ1-5; the D gene is possibly TRBD1 (5 bases). The CDR3 is 15 residues long. The ends were cut back, 7 bases at V and 5 bases at J, with 18 bases in the middle. Germline V CDR1 and CDR2: MNHEY, SMNVEV (reference sequence). The CDR3 region has the DNA TGTGCCAGCAACCCCGGAGCACCGGGGGATCAGCCCCAGCATTTT. It translates to CASNPGAPGDQPQHF.

The CDR3 loop reads CASSLGATGPNGYTF. The CDR3 DNA follows: TGTGCCAGCAGCTTAGGGGCGACAGGGCCAAATGGCTACACCTTC. The chain joins TRBV7-2 to TRBJ1-2; TRBD1 matches at 7 bases. Germline V gene data show CDR1 as SGHTA and CDR2 as FQGNSA. The CDR3 covers 15 residues. Trimming at V came to 1 base and at J to 6 bases, leaving 8 bases not matched to a gene.

This clonotype was detected only a few times. The junction shows a germline mismatch at one end, possibly a read error. V is TRBV5-1 and J is TRBJ2-4; no clear D. Looked up from germline, CDR1 is SGHRS and CDR2 is YFSETQ. There are 8 residues in the CDR3. The chain's CDR3 is CASSPPDF. CDR3 bases: TGCGCCAGCAGCCCCCCAGACTTC.

The chain has TRBV5-1 and TRBJ2-6; possibly TRBD1 for D (6 bases). The CDR3 is 15 amino acids. Trimming left V 2 bases short and J 1 base short, with 7 bases between. CDR1 and CDR2 (germline): SGHRS, YFSETQ. For the CDR3, the DNA is TGCGCCAGCAGCTTTGGACAGTCTGGGGCCAACGTCCTGACTTTC. Protein: CASSFGQSGANVLTF.

This clonotype was seen many times. The chain combines TRBV7-9 with TRBJ2-5; 10 bases map to TRBD2. Germline V gives CDR1 SEHNR, CDR2 FQNEAQ (reference sequence). The CDR3 extends over 15 amino acids. J was trimmed by 3 bases and V by 4 bases; bases with no gene match: 5. The CDR3 region has the DNA TGTGCCAGCAGCTCCTGGACTAGCGGAGAAGAGACCCAGTACTTC. It translates to CASSSWTSGEETQYF.

A few counts support this clonotype. The J gene is TRBJ2-7, the V gene TRBV10-3; D not certain. This CDR3 region has 15 residues. The germline CDR1 and CDR2 sequences are ENHRY and SYGVKD. V was clipped by 2 bases and J by 2 bases, with 13 bases between them. CDR3 residues: CAISEPAEHPYEQYF. The CDR3 bases are TGTGCCATCAGTGAGCCGGCGGAACACCCCTACGAGCAGTACTTC.

This clonotype was seen more than once but under ten times. The chain recombines TRBV10-3 with TRBJ2-7; D is unclear. This CDR3 spans 13 amino acids. The V gene's germline CDR1 is ENHRY and CDR2 SYGVKD. Trimming took 7 bases from V and 3 from J, leaving 13 bases between them. CDR3 loop: CAIKGSTSYEQYF. The CDR3 nucleotides are TGTGCCATCAAAGGCAGTACAAGCTACGAGCAGTACTTC.

The chain couples TRBV6-5 to TRBJ2-3, with 9 bases lining up with TRBD1. Germline assignment: CDR1 MNHEY and CDR2 SVGAGI. This CDR3 spans 14 amino acids. V trimming: 6 bases; J trimming: 4 bases; junction bases outside the gene matches: 5. For the CDR3, the DNA is TGTGCCAGCAGGAGACAGGGGGGCGCAGATACGCAGTATTTT. Translation gives CASRRQGGADTQYF.